The 7 T cell receptor beta chains below all came from one sample that was sequenced in a study of blood T cell repertoires in COVID-19. The method was immunoSEQ multiplex PCR; TCRdb's version includes in-frame clones alone and lacks a portion of them. Of fewer than 500,000 clones in the sample, roughly 88% are singletons; the top ten hold almost 1.5%. Sequencing input: peripheral blood. All receptors come from a woman in her twenties or thirties with active or convalescent COVID-19.

V gene TRBV6-5 combines with J gene TRBJ1-2, with D possibly matching TRBD1 (5 bases). The germline CDR1 and CDR2 sequences are MNHEY and SVGAGI. Trimming took 6 bases from V and 4 from J, leaving 9 bases between them. This CDR3 region has 12 residues. The CDR3 DNA follows: TGTGCCAGCAGCCTCGACAGCTATGGCTACACCTTC. Its translation: CASSLDSYGYTF.

This chain joins TRBV19 and TRBJ2-7; TRBD2 matches 14 bases. Germline V gene lookup returns CDR1 LNHDA and CDR2 SQIVND (reference sequence). V shed 5 bases, J shed 7 bases, and the junction held 4 bases outside the gene matches. The CDR3 has 14 residues. The CDR3 DNA follows: TGTGCCAGTAGTCCGGGACTAGCGGGAGTTGAGCAGTACTTC. Protein sequence: CASSPGLAGVEQYF.

CDR3 in DNA: TGTGCCAGCACAGGGGATGGGACTGAAGCTTTCTTT. It translates to CASTGDGTEAFF. The rearrangement joins TRBV12-3 or TRBV12-4 to TRBJ1-1, with a possible D match to TRBD1 (6 bases). V was clipped by 7 bases and J by 5 bases, with 11 bases between them. CDR3 length: 12 residues.

CDR3 sequence (DNA): TGTGCCAGCAGCTTAATGGCGAACACTGAAGCTTTCTTT. It translates to CASSLMANTEAFF. The V call is TRBV7-8, the J call TRBJ1-1; no reliable D call. Trimming pared 2 bases from V and 1 base from J, leaving 5 bases between. The CDR3 runs 13 residues. Germline lookup yields CDR1 SGHVS and CDR2 FQNEAQ.

This chain connects TRBV2 to TRBJ2-2, with 7 bases aligning to TRBD2. Germline V lookup: CDR1 SNHLY, CDR2 FYNNEI. Trimming at V came to 2 bases and at J to 7 bases, leaving 10 bases not matched to a gene. The CDR3 has 16 residues. CDR3 sequence reads: CASSEFGGVPGGELFF. The CDR3 region has the DNA TGTGCCAGCAGTGAATTTGGGGGGGTCCCCGGCGGGGAGCTGTTTTTT.

This clone was detected only once. The chain employs TRBV5-1 and TRBJ2-1, with 7 positions matching TRBD2. The CDR3 totals 16 residues. Trimming at V came to 0 bases and at J to 10 bases, leaving 13 bases not matched to a gene. Germline CDR1 and CDR2: SGHRS and YFSETQ. The CDR3 here is CASSLVPGTTPGEQFF. Here the CDR3 DNA reads TGCGCCAGCAGCTTGGTTCCCGGGACTACTCCAGGCGAGCAGTTCTTC.

CDR3 protein: CASSSIRGGTEAFF. The CDR3 DNA sequence: TGTGCCAGCAGTTCCATCAGGGGCGGCACTGAAGCTTTCTTT. The chain joins TRBV6-5 to TRBJ1-1; D possibly corresponds to TRBD1 (6 bases). The V and J ends lost 4 bases and 4 bases respectively, with 13 bases between them. The CDR3 loop spans 14 amino acids. Germline V gene sequence: CDR1 MNHEY, CDR2 SVGAGI.